This TCR beta chain originates from a study of cytomegalovirus exposure and HLA in healthy donors. Study-wide context: The approximately 120 validation repertoires were produced on the same platform as the 700 or so repertoires of the first cohort. This was reported in a later analysis.

The CDR3 runs to 12 residues. Per germline, CDR1 MNHEY and CDR2 SMNVEV (reference sequence). Germline trimming cut 4 bases from V and 13 bases from J; bases unmatched to any gene: 6. Clones were read by immunoSEQ multiplex PCR, and TCRdb kept only the in-frame ones, dropping some. This table holds 120,000 or so clones, 89% found once. While the first cohort had hundreds of subjects, the donors belonged to the separate validation cohort of 100 to 150 subjects. Study conclusions and caveats: The classifier reportedly diagnosed cytomegalovirus status with high sensitivity and specificity.

Turning to this clone: Its antigen is undetermined.

The chain joins TRBV27 to TRBJ1-5, with 8 bases lining up with TRBD1. This receptor was taken from a woman younger than 30 in good health and CMV-seronegative. Material for sequencing was PBMCs. DNA for the CDR3: TGTGCCAGCAGTTCGAATGGACAGGGACAGCATTTT. As protein: CASSSNGQGQHF.